The 13 T cell receptor beta chains in this list originate from one sample, sequenced in a study of monozygotic twins with inflammatory bowel disease. TCRdb reprocessed the 5' RACE reads; each CDR3 protein has one entry and no DNA is given. The sample includes approximately 390,000 distinct CDR3 sequences. Sequences were obtained from blood. The receptors were sampled from a human donor with ulcerative colitis or Crohn's disease, or a healthy co-twin of an affected twin (not recorded which).

The chain carries TRBV12-3 or TRBV12-4 and TRBJ2-7; TCRdb's D call, TRBD1, is unchecked because there is no DNA. The length of the CDR3 is 16 residues. The CDR3 reads CASSFIGGRILYEQYF.

This rearrangement joins TRBV24-1 to TRBJ2-2. From germline, CDR1 is KGHDR and CDR2 SFDVKD. The CDR3 consists of 14 residues. The CDR3 spells CATSESSPNGELFF.

The V and J genes are TRBV5-1 and TRBJ1-3. The CDR3 sequence is 15 residues long. Germline CDR1 SGHRS, CDR2 YFSETQ. The chain's CDR3 is CASSSDGLSGNTIYF.

The chain recombines TRBV27 with TRBJ1-2; the D call from TCRdb, TRBD1, cannot be confirmed without DNA. The germline gives CDR1 MNHEY, CDR2 SMNVEV (reference sequence). The CDR3 spans 11 residues. The CDR3 protein is CASTRETGYTF.

V gene TRBV4-1 combines with J gene TRBJ1-2; TCRdb's D call, TRBD1, is unchecked because there is no DNA. From germline, CDR1 is MGHRA and CDR2 YSYEKL. The CDR3 spans 16 residues. This CDR3 is CASSQVWDSLNYGYTF.

The chain couples TRBV24-1 to TRBJ2-5; TCRdb selects TRBD2, and the lack of DNA leaves this call unchecked. The CDR3 loop spans 14 amino acids. CDR1 and CDR2 (germline): KGHDR, SFDVKD. The CDR3 protein is CATSVAGETETQYF.

V and J are TRBV18 and TRBJ1-5; the D call of TRBD1 rests on TCRdb alone, since no DNA is present to check it. The CDR3 consists of 15 residues. Germline V gene data show CDR1 as KGHSH and CDR2 as LQKENI. The chain's CDR3 is CASSQNRARNQPQHF.

This chain connects TRBV19 to TRBJ2-5. The CDR3 length is 16 residues. Germline CDR1 reads LNHDA; CDR2 reads SQIVND (reference sequence). CDR3: CASSNKRLLREETQYF.

This chain joins TRBV7-2 and TRBJ2-7; the TCRdb call, TRBD1, lacks DNA for checking. Germline CDR1 SGHTA, CDR2 FQGNSA. The CDR3 length is 17 residues. The CDR3 here is CASSLVWDRVVSYEQYF.

The chain couples TRBV20-1 to TRBJ2-1; absent DNA, TCRdb's TRBD2 call cannot be checked. The CDR3 covers 15 residues. Germline V gene sequence: CDR1 DFQATT, CDR2 SNEGSKA (reference sequence). The CDR3 region is CSAWAGVVGSDEQFF.

The chain recombines TRBV7-3 with TRBJ1-2; without DNA, the TCRdb call of TRBD1 cannot be checked. Germline CDR1 and CDR2: SGHTA and FQGTGA. CDR3 length equals 15 residues. The CDR3 loop reads CASSLPLGTVYGYTF.

V usage is TRBV11-2 and J usage is TRBJ1-3. The length of the CDR3 is 12 residues. Germline V gene data show CDR1 as SGHAT and CDR2 as FQNNGV. The CDR3 protein is CASSLWGNTIYF.

The chain has TRBV20-1 and TRBJ2-2; the D call from TCRdb, TRBD2, cannot be confirmed without DNA. Germline assignment: CDR1 DFQATT and CDR2 SNEGSKA (reference sequence). CDR3 length: 15 amino acids. This CDR3 reads CSASSAGDNTGELFF.